What follows are 23 T cell receptor beta chains derived from one specimen sequenced in a study of early T cells in non-severe SARS-CoV-2 infection (dated by TCRdb to the early 2020s). Receptor amplification or capture employed 5' RACE. TCRdb records NextSeq 500 as the sequencer. Using fastp at Q25 and MiXCR, TCRdb reprocessed the public reads and kept productive beta chains. A single entry per CDR3 protein holds the most common genes and DNA from its merged rows. In all, the sample holds around 67,000 distinct CDR3 sequences, and approximately 10% of those were seen once. The leading ten clones occupy 5% to 8% of the sample. The sequenced sample consisted of whole blood. The receptors stem from an adult who was a healthcare worker with PCR-confirmed SARS-CoV-2 infection or an uninfected control (not recorded which).

At least ten counts were recorded for this clonotype. V is TRBV9 and J is TRBJ2-2; the match to TRBD2 covers 7 bases. V dropped 4 bases and J dropped 4; count of bases not matched to a gene: 4. The CDR3 runs 14 residues. CDR1 SGDLS and CDR2 YYNGEE come from the germline V gene. CDR3 in DNA: TGTGCCAGCAGCCTAAGCGGGACCACCGGGGAGCTGTTTTTT. This gives the protein CASSLSGTTGELFF.

This clonotype turned up a few times. The chain recombines TRBV7-2 with TRBJ2-7; D is unresolved. The V and J ends lost 0 bases and 4 bases respectively, with 16 bases between them. The germline V gene encodes CDR1 SGHTA and CDR2 FQGNSA. The CDR3 runs to 16 residues. In DNA form, the CDR3 reads TGTGCCAGCAGCTTAGCCCAACCCCGACTGGAATACGAGCAGTACTTC. It translates to CASSLAQPRLEYEQYF.

This clonotype showed up just a few times. The chain is built from TRBV20-1 and TRBJ1-2, with 8 bases identical to TRBD1. With 5 bases clipped from V and 2 bases from J, the junction kept 7 bases outside the gene matches. CDR3 length: 14 amino acids. Germline V lookup: CDR1 DFQATT, CDR2 SNEGSKA (reference sequence). CDR3: CSALSTGVNYGYTF. CDR3 bases: TGCAGTGCTCTTTCGACAGGGGTGAACTATGGCTACACCTTC.

The chain recombines TRBV2 with TRBJ2-5; the D gene is possibly TRBD1 (6 bases). This CDR3 comprises 16 residues. Trimming shortened V by 1 base and J by 4 bases, and 16 bases separated the two germline ends. Germline lookup yields CDR1 SNHLY and CDR2 FYNNEI. CDR3 protein: CASSEGRQGSGETQYF. The CDR3 bases are TGTGCCAGCAGTGAAGGGAGGCAGGGGAGTGGAGAGACCCAGTACTTC.

This clonotype has only a few counts. V is TRBV29-1 and J is TRBJ2-3, with D perhaps being TRBD1 or TRBD2 (5 bases each). Germline loops: CDR1 SQVTM, CDR2 ANQGSEA. The ends were cut back, 7 bases at V and 6 bases at J, with 14 bases in the middle. This CDR3 is 12 amino acids long. As DNA, the CDR3 is TGCAGCGCCAACCCAGGGACCGATACGCAGTATTTT. Translation gives CSANPGTDTQYF.

This clonotype showed up many times. The J gene is TRBJ2-7, the V gene TRBV2; 9 bases align to TRBD1. The length of the CDR3 is 15 residues. The V gene's germline CDR1 is SNHLY and CDR2 FYNNEI. The V segment lost 4 bases and the J segment 3 bases; nucleotides outside the gene matches: 7. The CDR3 loop is CASSGYRGLFYEQYF. CDR3 DNA sequence: TGTGCCAGCAGTGGGTACAGGGGGCTCTTCTACGAGCAGTACTTC.

This clonotype was seen a handful of times. The chain couples TRBV5-1 to TRBJ2-7; TRBD2 might be the D (5 bases). The germline V and J ends were trimmed by 6 bases and 6 bases, with 13 bases remaining between them. Germline V lookup: CDR1 SGHRS, CDR2 YFSETQ. The CDR3 length is 12 residues. The CDR3: CASNEGTGEQYF. Here the CDR3 DNA reads TGCGCCAGCAACGAGGGAACGGGCGAGCAGTACTTC.

The sample holds many counts of this clonotype. This chain uses TRBV19 with TRBJ1-4, with 8 positions matching TRBD1. Per the germline V gene, CDR1 is LNHDA and CDR2 is SQIVND (reference sequence). The CDR3 spans 14 residues. J lost 7 bases, V lost 5 bases, and 6 bases had no gene match. The CDR3 spells CASSLGQGVEKLFF. CDR3 nucleotide sequence: TGTGCCAGTAGTCTTGGACAGGGAGTTGAAAAACTGTTTTTT.

This clonotype showed up many times. The rearrangement links TRBV12-3 or TRBV12-4 to TRBJ1-6; 9 nucleotides line up with TRBD1. V lost 6 bases and J lost 7; bases outside the gene matches: 7. The length of the CDR3 is 15 residues. CDR3 DNA sequence: TGTGCCAGCAGGGACGGGGGACAGGGAAATTCACCCCTCCACTTT. Protein product: CASRDGGQGNSPLHF.

This clonotype showed up just a few times. This sequence joins TRBV3-1 and TRBJ2-7; 14 nucleotides match TRBD2. From germline, CDR1 is LGHDT and CDR2 YNNKEL (reference sequence). With 3 bases clipped from V and 6 bases from J, the junction kept 10 bases outside the gene matches. CDR3 length: 17 residues. The CDR3 protein is CASSQEPGLAGAGEQYF. In DNA, the CDR3 is TGTGCCAGCAGCCAGGAACCGGGACTAGCGGGAGCCGGCGAGCAGTACTTC.

This chain joins TRBV5-5 and TRBJ2-3; 9 bases are a match to TRBD2. This CDR3 comprises 16 residues. Germline CDR1 is SGHKS and CDR2 is YYEKEE (reference sequence). The ends lost 4 bases at V and 5 bases at J; junction bases unmatched: 11. The DNA of the CDR3 is TGTGCCAGCAGCCCGCAGCTTAGCGGGAGTGTAGATACGCAGTATTTT. Protein: CASSPQLSGSVDTQYF. The whole variable domain, remainder taken from reference TRBV5-5 and TRBJ2-3, is DAGVTQSPTHLIKTRGQQVTLRCSPISGHKSVSWYQQVLGQGPQFIFQYYEKEERGRGNFPDRFSARQFPNYSSELNVNALLLGDSALYLCASSPQLSGSVDTQYFGPGTRLTVL.

This clonotype came up a few times. The chain has TRBV7-3 and TRBJ2-1; 8 bases map to TRBD2. CDR3 length: 13 residues. CDR1 SGHTA and CDR2 FQGTGA come from the germline V gene. Trimming removed 5 bases from V and 10 bases from J; junction bases left unmatched: 7. The CDR3 sequence is CASSLSTSGEQFF. For the CDR3, the DNA is TGTGCCAGCAGCCTAAGCACTAGCGGAGAGCAGTTCTTC.

The chain links TRBV7-9 to TRBJ2-7; D is ambiguous. Trimming cost V 1 base and J 6 bases, with 10 bases left between them. The length of the CDR3 is 13 residues. CDR1 and CDR2 from the germline V gene are SEHNR and FQNEAQ (reference sequence). For the CDR3, the DNA is TGTGCCAGCAGCTTAGGGTTTGCTGGCGAGCAGTACTTC. Amino acid sequence: CASSLGFAGEQYF.

The chain has TRBV18 and TRBJ1-5; TRBD1 might be the D (5 bases). This CDR3 is built from 14 residues. The V and J ends lost 3 bases and 6 bases respectively, with 12 bases between them. Germline V gene lookup returns CDR1 KGHSH and CDR2 LQKENI. DNA for the CDR3: TGTGCCAGCTCACCCACTCGGGACTCTCAGCCCCAGCATTTT. Its protein product is CASSPTRDSQPQHF. Combining the CDR3 with reference TRBV18 and TRBJ1-5 gives the whole variable domain NAGVMQNPRHLVRRRGQEARLRCSPMKGHSHVYWYRQLPEEGLKFMVYLQKENIIDESGMPKERFSAEFPKEGPSILRIQQVVRGDSAAYFCASSPTRDSQPQHFGDGTRLSIL.

The sample holds a few counts of this clonotype. This CDR3 reads CSARDKGMGYEQYF. CDR3 sequence (DNA): TGCAGTGCTAGAGACAAGGGAATGGGCTACGAGCAGTACTTC. The chain combines TRBV20-1 with TRBJ2-7; D unclear. The CDR3 extends over 14 amino acids. The V end lost 0 bases, the J end lost 3 bases, and 12 bases lay between the germline ends. Germline CDR1 DFQATT, CDR2 SNEGSKA (reference sequence).

This clonotype was recorded at least ten times. In DNA form, the CDR3 reads TGTGCCAGCAGCCCCCCGGGGTTTGGCGGCTACACCTTC. Protein product: CASSPPGFGGYTF. The chain couples TRBV6-1 to TRBJ1-2; D gene uncertain. The CDR3 is made up of 13 amino acids. The V end lost 6 bases, the J end lost 8 bases, and 16 bases lay between the germline ends. CDR1 MNHNS and CDR2 SASEGT come from the germline V gene.

This clonotype showed up many times. A junction end diverges from the germline sequence, so it may reflect a read error. The V call is TRBV7-7, the J call TRBJ2-2; no definite D call. CDR1 SSHAT and CDR2 FNYEAQ come from the germline V gene (reference sequence). This CDR3 region has 14 residues. CDR3 sequence (DNA): TGTGCTAGCAGCCCGTACTTCGGTGCCGGGGAGCTGTTTTTT. Protein product: CASSPYFGAGELFF.

The rearrangement joins TRBV11-3 to TRBJ1-6; TRBD1 aligns across 10 bases. Germline V CDR1 and CDR2: SGHNT, YENEEA. The CDR3 extends over 14 amino acids. J gave up 8 bases and V 3 bases, and 1 base lay outside the gene matches. CDR3 loop: CASSLGQGHSPLHF. Written as DNA, the CDR3 is TGTGCCAGCAGCTTGGGACAGGGGCATTCACCCCTCCACTTT.

In its sample, this clonotype was seen a few times. This CDR3 is CSVRYRVSSYEQYF. CDR3 nucleotide sequence: TGCAGCGTTCGTTACAGGGTTAGCTCCTACGAGCAGTACTTC. The chain joins TRBV29-1 to TRBJ2-7; possibly TRBD1 for D (6 bases). The CDR3 runs 14 residues. V lost 5 bases to trimming and J lost 0 bases, with 14 bases between them. Germline values: CDR1 SQVTM, CDR2 ANQGSEA.

Ten or more counts support this clonotype. V is TRBV6-2 or TRBV6-3 and J is TRBJ2-7; 9 positions agree with TRBD2. The CDR3 has 13 amino acids. V lost 6 bases, J lost 2 bases, and 2 bases stayed unmatched. CDR1 is MNHEY and CDR2 is SVGEGT in the germline V gene. The CDR3 protein is CASSLAGTYEQYF. The CDR3 DNA sequence: TGTGCCAGCAGCCTAGCGGGAACCTACGAGCAGTACTTC.

This clonotype was counted a single time. This chain uses TRBV19 with TRBJ2-1; no firm D call. Trimming stripped 5 bases from V and 5 bases from J, with 13 bases between. CDR3 size: 14 residues. Germline values: CDR1 LNHDA, CDR2 SQIVND (reference sequence). CDR3 region: CASSSTGFNNEQFF. CDR3 bases: TGTGCCAGTAGTTCTACCGGGTTCAACAATGAGCAGTTCTTC.

This clonotype was seen repeatedly, ten times or more. The V gene is TRBV12-3 or TRBV12-4, the J gene TRBJ2-1; 10 bases are a match to TRBD1. The CDR3 length is 15 residues. J lost 6 bases, V lost 5 bases, and 7 bases had no gene match. CDR3 in DNA: TGTGCCAGCAGTCCCGGGACAGGGGTCTCCAATGAGCAGTTCTTC. Amino acid sequence: CASSPGTGVSNEQFF.

V gene TRBV10-3 combines with J gene TRBJ2-2, with a tentative D call TRBD2 (6 bases). Germline V gives CDR1 ENHRY, CDR2 SYGVKD. The CDR3 has 14 residues. V gave up 9 bases and J gave up 1 base, with 12 bases separating them. The CDR3 DNA sequence: TGTGCCATTGGCGGGAACGAGAACACCGGGGAGCTGTTTTTT. This encodes CAIGGNENTGELFF.